These 17 T cell receptor beta chains originate from one sample sequenced in a study of identical twins. In TCRdb, the 5' RACE reads were re-called with MiXCR into one record per CDR3 protein. The repertoire holds 450,000 or so distinct CDR3 sequences, with roughly an eighth as singletons. The sample was also reused in another study, on yellow fever vaccine responses in identical twins.

Material for sequencing was CD4+ T cells sorted from blood. The receptors here all came from a woman younger than 35 in good health.

This clonotype has only a few counts. The chain is built from TRBV2 and TRBJ2-3, with no clear D. Germline V lookup: CDR1 SNHLY, CDR2 FYNNEI. V lost 2 bases to trimming and J lost 5 bases, with 5 bases between them. The CDR3 is 12 amino acids. CDR3: CASSESLDTQYF. The CDR3 coding sequence is TGTGCCAGCAGTGAATCGTTAGATACGCAGTATTTT. The full variable domain, with the rest looked up from reference TRBV2 and TRBJ2-3, is EPEVTQTPSHQVTQMGQEVILRCVPISNHLYFYWYRQILGQKVEFLVSFYNNEISEKSEIFDDQFSVERPDGSNFTLKIRSTKLEDSAMYFCASSESLDTQYFGPGTRLTVL.

This clonotype was detected ten times or more. This chain joins TRBV5-1 and TRBJ2-7; 10 bases align to TRBD1. The germline gives CDR1 SGHRS, CDR2 YFSETQ. With V trimmed by 4 bases and J by 5 bases, 9 bases remained unmatched. CDR3 length: 15 residues. As DNA, the CDR3 is TGCGCCAGCAGCCTCACCGGGACAGGGGTTGACGAGCAGTACTTC. Its protein product is CASSLTGTGVDEQYF. Full variable domain (missing parts from reference TRBV5-1 and TRBJ2-7): KAGVTQTPRYLIKTRGQQVTLSCSPISGHRSVSWYQQTPGQGLQFLFEYFSETQRNKGNFPGRFSGRQFSNSRSEMNVSTLELGDSALYLCASSLTGTGVDEQYFGPGTRLTVT.

CDR3 sequence: CASSVEPQGDTQYF. Written as DNA, the CDR3 is TGTGCCAGCAGCGTAGAACCCCAAGGGGATACGCAGTATTTT. The chain uses TRBV9 and TRBJ2-3, with D uncertain. Trimming pared 0 bases from V and 6 bases from J, leaving 11 bases between. CDR3 length: 14 amino acids. Per the germline V gene, CDR1 is SGDLS and CDR2 is YYNGEE.

The genes are TRBV10-3 and TRBJ2-1; 9 nucleotides match TRBD2. V lost 4 bases, J lost 7 bases, and 11 bases stayed unmatched. Germline assignment: CDR1 ENHRY and CDR2 SYGVKD. The CDR3 is 16 residues long. The CDR3 DNA reads as TGTGCCATCAGTGTGGAGGGCGGGGGGGCGTGGAATGAGCAGTTCTTC. The encoded protein is CAISVEGGGAWNEQFF.

This clonotype was detected ten times or more. V usage is TRBV10-3 and J usage is TRBJ1-3, with a weak D call TRBD1 (5 bases). Germline V lookup: CDR1 ENHRY, CDR2 SYGVKD. V shed 6 bases and J shed 2 bases, with 8 bases lying between them. The CDR3 totals 13 residues. Here the CDR3 reads CAISQGPGNTIYF. Here the CDR3 DNA reads TGTGCCATCAGCCAGGGTCCTGGAAACACCATATATTTT.

This clonotype was detected a few times. The chain has TRBV10-3 and TRBJ1-5; perhaps TRBD1 as D (6 bases). Germline assignment: CDR1 ENHRY and CDR2 SYGVKD. Trimming pared 0 bases from V and 2 bases from J, leaving 14 bases between. This CDR3 comprises 17 residues. The CDR3 here is CAISESARGGRNQPQHF. Here the CDR3 DNA reads TGTGCCATCAGTGAGTCGGCCAGGGGAGGACGCAATCAGCCCCAGCATTTT.

The chain recombines TRBV7-2 with TRBJ2-3; D remains unclear. This CDR3 region has 14 residues. Germline V CDR1 and CDR2: SGHTA, FQGNSA. Trimming left V 2 bases short and J 2 bases short, with 8 bases between. The CDR3 region is CASSLSSYTDTQYF. The CDR3 region has the DNA TGTGCCAGCAGCTTAAGCAGCTACACAGATACGCAGTATTTT.

V and J are TRBV20-1 and TRBJ2-3; a weak D match, TRBD2 (5 bases). The germline gives CDR1 DFQATT, CDR2 SNEGSKA (reference sequence). CDR3 length: 12 amino acids. Here the CDR3 reads CSGLASTDTQYF. Here the CDR3 DNA reads TGCAGCGGACTGGCTAGCACAGATACGCAGTATTTT.

The V call is TRBV20-1, the J call TRBJ2-2; 8 bases match TRBD1. With V trimmed by 6 bases and J by 1 base, 7 bases remained unmatched. Germline V lookup: CDR1 DFQATT, CDR2 SNEGSKA (reference sequence). The CDR3 has 15 amino acids. The CDR3 loop reads CSARGGTGNTGELFF. The CDR3 DNA follows: TGCAGTGCCCGAGGAGGGACAGGGAACACCGGGGAGCTGTTTTTT.

The chain combines TRBV7-2 with TRBJ2-2, with D perhaps matching TRBD1 or TRBD2 (5 bases each). The germline gives CDR1 SGHTA, CDR2 FQGNSA. The CDR3 is 15 residues long. The V and J ends lost 6 bases and 0 bases respectively, with 11 bases between them. This chain's CDR3 is CASRRDVANTGELFF. CDR3 sequence (DNA): TGTGCCAGCAGACGGGACGTCGCGAACACCGGGGAGCTGTTTTTT.

The CDR3 DNA is TGTGCCAGCAGTACCCTAAAACCAGGGGTTACTGAAGCTTTCTTT. It encodes CASSTLKPGVTEAFF. The chain uses TRBV7-9 and TRBJ1-1; D is perhaps TRBD1 (6 bases). From germline, CDR1 is SEHNR and CDR2 FQNEAQ (reference sequence). The CDR3 contains 15 residues. Trimming took 6 bases from V and 5 from J, leaving 19 bases between them.

A few counts support this clonotype. This chain's CDR3 is CASSLEGTTNYGYTF. The CDR3 nucleotides are TGCGCCAGCAGCTTGGAGGGAACAACTAACTATGGCTACACCTTC. The chain carries TRBV5-1 and TRBJ1-2; the D is unclear. Trimming left V 0 bases short and J 0 bases short, with 9 bases between. The CDR3 is made up of 15 amino acids. Germline-derived CDR1 and CDR2 are SGHRS and YFSETQ.

This clonotype has a handful of counts. The gene calls are TRBV7-2 and TRBJ2-5, with 13 bases lining up with TRBD2. There are 17 residues in the CDR3. V dropped 5 bases and J dropped 0; count of bases not matched to a gene: 6. Germline V lookup: CDR1 SGHTA, CDR2 FQGNSA. The CDR3 region has the DNA TGTGCCAGCAGCCTTGGACTAGCGGGGGCGTACCAAGAGACCCAGTACTTC. As protein: CASSLGLAGAYQETQYF.

This clonotype was counted only a few times. The chain's CDR3 is CASRGQGVSYEQYF. The CDR3 DNA reads TGTGCCAGCAGAGGACAGGGGGTCTCCTACGAGCAGTACTTC. The rearrangement joins TRBV28 to TRBJ2-7, with 10 bases aligning to TRBD1. The CDR3 spans 14 residues. Germline CDR1 is MDHEN and CDR2 is SYDVKM. Germline trimming cut 6 bases from V and 0 bases from J; bases unmatched to any gene: 2. Complete variable domain (other parts from reference TRBV28 and TRBJ2-7): DVKVTQSSRYLVKRTGEKVFLECVQDMDHENMFWYRQDPGLGLRLIYFSYDVKMKEKGDIPEGYSVSREKKERFSLILESASTNQTSMYLCASRGQGVSYEQYFGPGTRLTVT.

This rearrangement joins TRBV6-5 to TRBJ1-1, with D perhaps matching TRBD1 (6 bases). The V gene's germline CDR1 is MNHEY and CDR2 SVGAGI. The CDR3 totals 18 residues. The ends were cut back, 0 bases at V and 0 bases at J, with 17 bases in the middle. CDR3 in amino acids: CASSYSGQGIGMNTEAFF. CDR3 DNA: TGTGCCAGCAGTTACTCGGGGCAGGGGATTGGGATGAACACTGAAGCTTTCTTT.

The chain joins TRBV27 to TRBJ2-7; TRBD2 agrees at 10 bases. The V and J ends lost 5 bases and 7 bases, in that order; junction bases with no gene match: 14. CDR1 is MNHEY, CDR2 SMNVEV, per germline (reference sequence). The CDR3 spans 16 residues. CDR3 coding DNA: TGTGCCAGCAGTGCCGCTGGTCTAGCGGGAGAGGGGGAGCAGTACTTC. This translates into CASSAAGLAGEGEQYF.

This clonotype has a handful of counts. V is TRBV27 and J is TRBJ2-5; 7 bases align to TRBD1. The CDR3 sequence is 14 residues long. The germline CDR1 and CDR2 sequences are MNHEY and SMNVEV (reference sequence). Trimming took 4 bases from V and 4 from J; bases not matched to a gene: 6. The CDR3 loop reads CASSSQDRTETQYF. The CDR3 coding sequence is TGTGCCAGCAGTTCCCAGGACAGGACAGAGACCCAGTACTTC.